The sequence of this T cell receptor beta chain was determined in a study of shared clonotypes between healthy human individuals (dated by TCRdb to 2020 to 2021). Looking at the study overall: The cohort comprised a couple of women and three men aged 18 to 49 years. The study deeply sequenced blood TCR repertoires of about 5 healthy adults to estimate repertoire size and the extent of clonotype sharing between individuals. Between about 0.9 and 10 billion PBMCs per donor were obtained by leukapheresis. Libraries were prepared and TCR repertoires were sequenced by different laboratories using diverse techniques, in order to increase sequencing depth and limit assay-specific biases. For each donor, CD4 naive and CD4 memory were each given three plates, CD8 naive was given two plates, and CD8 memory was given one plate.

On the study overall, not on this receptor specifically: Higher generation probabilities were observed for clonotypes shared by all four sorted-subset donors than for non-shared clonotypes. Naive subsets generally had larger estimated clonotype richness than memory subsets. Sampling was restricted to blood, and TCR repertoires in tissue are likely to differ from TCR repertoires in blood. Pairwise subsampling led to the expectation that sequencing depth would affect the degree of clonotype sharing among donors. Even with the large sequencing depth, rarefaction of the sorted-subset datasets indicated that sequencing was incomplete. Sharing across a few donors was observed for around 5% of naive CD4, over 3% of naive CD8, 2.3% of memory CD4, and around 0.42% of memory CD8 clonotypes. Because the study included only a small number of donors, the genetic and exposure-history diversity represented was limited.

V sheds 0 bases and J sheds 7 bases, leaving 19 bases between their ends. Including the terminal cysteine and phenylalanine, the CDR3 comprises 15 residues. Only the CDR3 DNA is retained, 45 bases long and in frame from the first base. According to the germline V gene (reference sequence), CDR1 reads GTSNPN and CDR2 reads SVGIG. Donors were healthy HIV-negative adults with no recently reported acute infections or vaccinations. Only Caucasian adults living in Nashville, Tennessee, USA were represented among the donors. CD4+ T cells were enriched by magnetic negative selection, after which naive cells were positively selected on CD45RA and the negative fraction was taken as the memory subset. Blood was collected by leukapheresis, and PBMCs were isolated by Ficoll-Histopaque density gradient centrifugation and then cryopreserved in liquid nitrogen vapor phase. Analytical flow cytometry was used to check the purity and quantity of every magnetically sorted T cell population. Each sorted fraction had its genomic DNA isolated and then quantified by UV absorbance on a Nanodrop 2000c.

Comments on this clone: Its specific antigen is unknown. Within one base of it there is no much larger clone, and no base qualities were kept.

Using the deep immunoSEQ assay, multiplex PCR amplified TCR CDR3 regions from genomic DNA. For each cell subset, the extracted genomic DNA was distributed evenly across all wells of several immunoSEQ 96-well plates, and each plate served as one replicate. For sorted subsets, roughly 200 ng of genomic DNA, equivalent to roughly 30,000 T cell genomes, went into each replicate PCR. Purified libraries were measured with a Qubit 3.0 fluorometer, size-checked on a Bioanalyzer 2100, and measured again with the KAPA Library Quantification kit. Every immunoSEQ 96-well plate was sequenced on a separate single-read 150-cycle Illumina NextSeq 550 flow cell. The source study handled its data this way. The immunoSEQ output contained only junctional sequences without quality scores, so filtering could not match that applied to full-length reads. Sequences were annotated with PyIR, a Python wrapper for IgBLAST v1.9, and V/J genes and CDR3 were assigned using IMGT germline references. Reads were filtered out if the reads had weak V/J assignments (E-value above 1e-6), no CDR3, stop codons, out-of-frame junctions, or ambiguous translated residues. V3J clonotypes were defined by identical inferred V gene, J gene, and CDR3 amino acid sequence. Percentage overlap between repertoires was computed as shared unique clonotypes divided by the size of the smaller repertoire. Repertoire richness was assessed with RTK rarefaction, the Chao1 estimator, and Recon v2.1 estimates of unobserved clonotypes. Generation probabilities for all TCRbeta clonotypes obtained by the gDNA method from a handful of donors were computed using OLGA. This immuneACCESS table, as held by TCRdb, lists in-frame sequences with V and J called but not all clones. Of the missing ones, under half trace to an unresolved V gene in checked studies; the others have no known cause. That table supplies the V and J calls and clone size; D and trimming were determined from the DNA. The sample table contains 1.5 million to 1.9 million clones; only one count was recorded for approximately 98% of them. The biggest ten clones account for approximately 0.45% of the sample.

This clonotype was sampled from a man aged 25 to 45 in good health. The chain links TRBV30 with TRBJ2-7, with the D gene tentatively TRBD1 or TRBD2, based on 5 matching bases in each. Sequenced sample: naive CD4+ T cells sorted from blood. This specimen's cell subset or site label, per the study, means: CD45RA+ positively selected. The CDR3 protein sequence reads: CAWSVLGVIPTEQYF. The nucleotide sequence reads TGTGCCTGGAGTGTACTGGGGGTGATACCTACTGAGCAGTACTTC.